Listed below are T cell receptor beta chains from one sample, sequenced in a study of spatial heterogeneity in lung cancer. MiXCR, applied by TCRdb to the 5' RACE reads, yields one record per CDR3 protein. Of roughly 38,000 distinct CDR3 sequences listed, approximately 3% are singletons. This material consisted of normal lung tissue next to the tumor, taken at surgery. The receptors were sampled from a male donor with early-stage non-small cell lung cancer. Both conserved end residues are part of each CDR3. The D gene is left open where the match is weak. The size entry is marked missing in some rows and otherwise reads once, few, many or a size class.

>TRBD1|many|TRBJ1-1|TRBV28
CASRPWDRQTEAFF
TGTGCCAGCAGACCCTGGGACAGGCAAACTGAAGCTTTCTTT
>-|many|TRBJ1-3|TRBV27
CASWASGNTIYF
TGTGCCAGCTGGGCCTCTGGAAACACCATATATTTT
>-|-|TRBJ2-7|TRBV4-2
CASSQDSAGGEQYF
TGTGCCAGCAGCCAAGATAGCGCAGGTGGCGAGCAGTACTTC
>TRBD1|many|TRBJ2-2|TRBV2
CASRTGAVAGELFF
TGTGCCAGCAGGACAGGGGCGGTGGCCGGGGAGCTGTTTTTT
>-|many|TRBJ1-6|TRBV6-5
CASSYGYNSPLHF
TGTGCCAGCAGTTACGGTTATAATTCACCCCTCCACTTT
>-|-|TRBJ1-3|TRBV6-6
CASETGGGDTIYF
TGTGCCAGCGAAACCGGCGGCGGAGACACCATATATTTT
>TRBD1|many|TRBJ2-1|TRBV7-6
CASSPLPGQGSNEQFF
TGTGCCAGCAGCCCACTCCCGGGACAGGGGAGCAATGAGCAGTTCTTC
>-|many|TRBJ2-7|TRBV10-3
CAISADSEQYF
TGTGCCATCAGCGCGGACTCCGAGCAGTACTTC
>TRBD1|many|TRBJ2-7|TRBV5-1
CASSYGQGALYEQYF
TGCGCCAGCAGCTACGGACAGGGGGCGCTTTACGAGCAGTACTTC
>-|many|TRBJ1-1|TRBV6-5
CASSYSILGQEAFF
TGTGCCAGCAGTTACTCTATTCTAGGACAGGAAGCTTTCTTT
>-|-|TRBJ1-4|TRBV29-1
CSVFRQGHEKLFF
TGCAGCGTTTTCCGGCAGGGTCATGAAAAACTGTTTTTT